This TCR beta chain was identified during a study of shared clonotypes between healthy human individuals (dated by TCRdb to 2020 to 2021). About the full investigation: Two women and a few men aged 18 to 49 years were included in the cohort. For each donor, CD4 naive and CD4 memory were each run on three plates, CD8 naive on two plates, and CD8 memory on one plate. The study deeply sequenced blood TCR repertoires of several healthy adults to estimate repertoire size and the extent of clonotype sharing between individuals. Libraries were prepared and TCR repertoires were sequenced by different laboratories using diverse techniques, in order to increase sequencing depth and limit assay-specific biases. Between about 0.8 and 9 billion PBMCs per donor were obtained by leukapheresis.

What the authors observed across the whole study: Across a few donors, 4.5% to 6.5% of naive CD4, approximately 4% of naive CD8, 2.3% of memory CD4, and under 0.45% of memory CD8 clonotypes were shared. Sampling was limited to blood, and TCR repertoires in tissue likely differ from TCR repertoires in blood. Higher generation probabilities were observed for clonotypes shared by all four sorted-subset donors than for non-shared clonotypes. Naive subsets generally had larger estimated clonotype richness than memory subsets. Pairwise subsampling indicated that sequencing depth was expected to affect the degree of clonotype sharing among donors. Even with the large sequencing depth, rarefaction of the sorted-subset datasets indicated that sequencing was incomplete. The small number of donors limited the genetic and exposure-history diversity represented.

Using the deep immunoSEQ assay, TCR CDR3 regions were amplified from genomic DNA by multiplex PCR. For each cell subset, the extracted genomic DNA was distributed evenly across all wells of several immunoSEQ 96-well plates, and each plate served as one replicate. For sorted subsets, each replicate PCR was loaded with roughly 190 ng genomic DNA, equivalent to 30,000 or so T cell genomes. Purified libraries were quantified with a Qubit 3.0 fluorometer, sized on a Bioanalyzer 2100, and re-quantified with the KAPA Library Quantification kit. Each immunoSEQ 96-well plate was sequenced on its own single-read 150-cycle Illumina NextSeq 550 flow cell. Concerning the study's data processing: The immunoSEQ output contained only junctional sequences without quality scores, so filtering could not match that applied to full-length reads. To assign V/J genes and CDR3, sequences were annotated using PyIR, a Python wrapper for IgBLAST v1.9, with IMGT germline references. Reads were filtered out if the reads had weak V/J assignments (E-value above 1e-6), no CDR3, stop codons, out-of-frame junctions, or ambiguous translated residues. V3J clonotypes were defined as sequences sharing an identical inferred V gene, J gene, and CDR3 amino acid sequence. Percentage overlap between repertoires was calculated by dividing the number of shared unique clonotypes by the size of the smaller repertoire. Three approaches were used to assess repertoire richness: RTK rarefaction, the Chao1 estimator, and Recon v2.1 estimates of unobserved clonotypes. Generation probabilities for all TCRbeta clonotypes obtained by the gDNA method from several donors were computed using OLGA. The table was pulled from immuneACCESS by TCRdb, which kept in-frame rearrangements only. Such tables lose some clones; where checked, under half of the loss comes from unresolved V genes, and the rest has no known cause. The DNA gave D and trimming, while V, J and clone size come from that table. The sample yields around 2,000,000 clones; over 85% were counted once. The top ten hold under 1.5% of the sample.

For the CD8 naive samples, CD45RO-negative cells were positively selected for CCR7, yielding a CD45RA+CCR7+ population from which TemRA cells were excluded. Donors were healthy HIV-negative adults with no recently reported acute infections or vaccinations. Every donor was a Caucasian adult living in Nashville, Tennessee, USA. Blood was obtained by leukapheresis, after which PBMCs were separated by Ficoll-Histopaque density gradient centrifugation and cryopreserved in liquid nitrogen vapor phase. Purity and quantity of every magnetically sorted T cell population were checked by analytical flow cytometry. From each sorted fraction, genomic DNA was isolated and quantified by UV absorbance on a Nanodrop 2000c. Notes on this clone: This receptor's antigen is unknown. No quality values exist for individual bases; no much larger clone is one base distant. The same CDR3 arises from other DNA sequences in this sample as well.

The CDR3 runs 12 residues from the cysteine to the phenylalanine. Just CDR3 DNA is preserved here, 36 bases in frame from base 1. Cut back by 0 bases and 7 bases, the V and J ends lie 4 bases apart. The germline V gene (reference sequence) yields MNHNY for CDR1 and SVGAGI for CDR2. Material: naive CD8+ T cells sorted from blood. What the cell subset or site label conveys for this sample: CD45RA+CCR7+. This TCR was sampled from a young man in good health. The sequence links TRBV6-6 to TRBJ2-1; confidence is insufficient to name the D gene. The nucleotide sequence is TGTGCCAGCAGTTACTCGTCGAATGAGCAGTTCTTC. It encodes CASSYSSNEQFF.